The T cell receptor beta chain described here comes from a study of human T cells and chemical hapten exposure (dated by TCRdb to 2020 to 2022). About the full investigation: The libraries were sequenced as a pool, and the TCR yield per sample differed mostly because of small variations in library volumes within the pool. Peripheral blood TCR repertoire changes were tracked in vivo in alopecia patients during primary and secondary sensitization to the hapten diphenylcyclopropenone (DPC). Both TCR alpha and TCR beta chains were sequenced from each blood RNA sample. The paper's findings and limits, for the study overall: After repeated subsampling, the strength of the expansion versus patch-test correlation and the threshold at which it became significant changed. The number of TCRs above 1 in 1000 frequency did not change with DPC sensitization; there was no evidence of global repertoire structure alterations.

In regard to this clonotype: Its antigen is not yet known. There are no base qualities to consult, and no much larger clone falls within one base.

Total RNA was extracted from unfractionated whole blood that had been collected in Tempus Blood RNA tubes. About five healthy volunteers served as TCR sequencing controls and were bled at day 0, 2 weeks and 6 weeks. The library came from 5' RACE. TCRdb records Illumina MiSeq as the sequencer. During library preparation, unique molecular identifiers were attached to individual cDNA molecules so that TCRs could be counted quantitatively and reproducibly. The published analysis was carried out like this. Samples had a median of about 96,000 TCRs, with a range from about 23,224 to 750,000. The Decombinator software suite was used to annotate V, J and CDR3 in the TCR reads. To make PS versus PT1 abundance plots, every sample was subsampled to the same number of TCRs (28,000). Expanded TCRs were defined as absent before sensitization and observed at least eight times at the 2-week time point. TCRdb ran its own pipeline on the public reads, namely fastp trimming at Q25 and MiXCR clone calling, and kept in-frame beta chains. Rows are unified per CDR3 protein, each entry keeping the most common DNA and genes. The V and J calls here are based on TCRdb, not the publication. The sample has approximately 80,000 distinct CDR3 sequences on record, less than 20% of them singletons. The ten largest clonotypes hold around 6.8% of the sample.

CDR1 MDHEN and CDR2 SYDVKM are derived from the germline V gene. The CDR3 runs 15 residues from the cysteine to the phenylalanine. The read is trimmed to its CDR3 DNA, 45 bases read in frame from base 1. V is trimmed back by 6 bases and J by 2 bases, and the junction contains 5 bases that no gene match accounts for. Recombination joined TRBV28 with TRBJ2-3; the junction holds 10 bases that match TRBD2. This clonotype was obtained from a female donor in good health. The DNA sequence reads TGTGCCAGCAGACGTAGCGGGGGGCTCACAGATACGCAGTATTTT. Translation gives CASRRSGGLTDTQYF.